This T cell receptor (beta chain) came from a study of blood T cell repertoires in COVID-19 (dated by TCRdb to the early 2020s). Background for the entire study: The collaborator samples originated in the United States, Italy and Spain and spanned the acute and convalescent phases of COVID-19. The prospective study material was composed of cDNA or gDNA derived from T cells, B-cell-depleted T cells, or PBMCs. Deeply sampled blood TCRbeta repertoires from subjects exposed to, actively infected with, or recovered from COVID-19 were included in the dataset. The repertoires were released in a freely available public database meant as a resource for research on the immune response to SARS-CoV-2. The samples were drawn from the first 160 participants of the ongoing ImmuneRACE study and from over a thousand subjects provided by 6 global collaborators. Sample metadata almost always included a de-identified subject ID, COVID-19 status, age in years and sex. Where HLA class I and class II types were available, the types were taken from metadata supplied by the sample provider, not from assay-based typing.

Worth noting for this clone: No cognate antigen has been identified for it. No clone much larger than this one lies a single base away; base qualities are absent.

TCRbeta CDR3 regions were amplified from genomic DNA by means of the immunoSEQ Assay, a bias-controlled multiplex PCR. Under the source paper's analysis protocol: Within the assay, amplification of reference gene primers was used to estimate how many nucleated cells each sample contained. To quantify the absolute abundance of each unique TCRbeta CDR3 rearrangement, sequence reads were collapsed and filtered. Productive Simpson clonality was computed per sample as the square root of Simpson's diversity index over productive rearrangements. This immuneACCESS table, as held by TCRdb, lists in-frame sequences with V and J called but not all clones. Of the missing ones, under half trace to an unresolved V gene in checked studies; the others have no known cause. V and J calls and clone size are those listed in that table; D and trimming were worked out from the DNA. The table for this sample lists about 330,000 clones; roughly 85% of them were counted only once. Jointly, the top ten make up roughly 7.8% of the sample.

Each collaborating institution followed its own protocols to collect whole blood in K2EDTA tubes. For TCRbeta analysis, collaborators shipped samples as frozen whole blood, isolated PBMCs, or DNA extracted from either of those sample types. Here is what the overall study found, with its caveats: How much clinical and demographic metadata was included differed by source and by participant, and the metadata was provided uncurated.

The V and J ends are trimmed by 7 bases and 2 bases, leaving 8 bases between them. Its CDR3 holds 12 amino acids, cysteine through phenylalanine. The entry retains the CDR3 DNA only, 36 bases that are in frame from base 1. For CDR1 and CDR2, the germline V gene (reference sequence) lists LNHDA and SQIVND. This clonotype was sampled from a human donor in a cohort sampled during active COVID-19. Material for sequencing was peripheral blood. This chain is built from TRBV19 and TRBJ1-2, with TRBD1 as a weak D call on 6 bases. The CDR3 is CASTDRNYGYTF. The nucleotide sequence is TGTGCCAGTACCGACAGGAACTATGGCTACACCTTC. With the portions outside the CDR3 filled from the reference TRBV19 and TRBJ1-2 genes, the complete variable region becomes DGGITQSPKYLFRKEGQNVTLSCEQNLNHDAMYWYRQDPGQGLRLIYYSQIVNDFQKGDIAEGYSVSREKKESFPLTVTSAQKNPTAFYLCASTDRNYGYTFGSGTRLTVV.